This record covers a single TCR beta chain. Its antigen remains unknown. CDR1 and CDR2 from the germline V gene are LNHDA and SQIVND (reference sequence). J was trimmed by 4 bases and V by 6 bases; bases with no gene match: 22. This CDR3 region has 19 residues. PCR employed 60 Vbeta and 13 Jbeta primers. The data were produced by immunoSEQ multiplex PCR, yet TCRdb's version contains in-frame clones alone and is incomplete. Seen here are around 130,000 clones, around 66% observed once, and the top ten hold less than 9%. This entry comes from a study of cytomegalovirus exposure and HLA in healthy donors. About the study: Drawn from HLA-typed donors, around 85 million unique TCRs were held in an early data release. General study findings and limits: Associated with cytomegalovirus, according to the listing, were fewer than 200 TCR beta chains. In presence/absence analyses, roughly uniform sequencing depth across donors was assumed. In an earlier analysis, about 90% or about 30%: the productive usage of most TCR beta V segments.

The source of this sequence is a woman aged 40 to 50 in good health and CMV-seropositive. What was sequenced was PBMCs. The gene calls are TRBV19 and TRBJ2-5; 8 bases fit TRBD1. The CDR3 loop reads CASSSTGGQGVTGRETQYF. CDR3 DNA sequence: TGTGCCAGTAGCTCTACCGGTGGACAGGGCGTTACGGGCAGAGAGACCCAGTACTTC.